The 26 T cell receptor beta chains given below trace back to one sample, sequenced in a study of blood T cell repertoires in COVID-19. Repertoires were generated with immunoSEQ multiplex PCR, while TCRdb's copy carries only in-frame clones and drops some. The table includes about 89,000 clones, roughly four fifths detected once. Sequencing was performed on peripheral blood. These receptors were collected from a man aged 65 to 79 with acute or convalescent COVID-19.

V and J are TRBV2 and TRBJ1-5; tentative D call: TRBD1 (6 bases). V was shortened by 7 bases and J by 5 bases, with 15 bases between the two germline ends. The CDR3 sequence is 14 residues long. Germline CDR1 SNHLY, CDR2 FYNNEI. The CDR3 reads CASNKRGGDQPQHF. The CDR3 coding sequence is TGTGCCAGCAACAAGAGGGGGGGCGATCAGCCCCAGCATTTT.

This clone was seen just once. This sequence joins TRBV11-2 and TRBJ2-7, with D unclear. Germline-derived CDR1 and CDR2 are SGHAT and FQNNGV. CDR3 size: 15 residues. V was trimmed by 6 bases and J by 2 bases, leaving 17 bases between them. CDR3 loop: CASSLRQAVTYEQYF. The CDR3 coding sequence is TGTGCCAGCAGTCTCCGGCAGGCCGTCACCTACGAGCAGTACTTC. Together with reference TRBV11-2 and TRBJ2-7, the CDR3 gives the full variable domain: EAGVAQSPRYKIIEKRQSVAFWCNPISGHATLYWYQQILGQGPKLLIQFQNNGVVDDSQLPKDRFSAERLKGVDSTLKIQPAKLEDSAVYLCASSLRQAVTYEQYFGPGTRLTVT.

The chain links TRBV4-1 to TRBJ1-1; unclear D gene. Trimming removed 0 bases from V and 9 bases from J, with 8 bases in between. The CDR3 totals 12 residues. CDR1 and CDR2 (germline): MGHRA, YSYEKL. This chain's CDR3 is CASSQEGGQAFF. CDR3 bases: TGCGCCAGCAGCCAAGAGGGTGGGCAAGCTTTCTTT.

The chain employs TRBV12-3 or TRBV12-4 and TRBJ1-2; TRBD1 aligns across 7 bases. With V trimmed by 6 bases and J by 8 bases, 6 bases remained unmatched. The CDR3 spans 12 residues. The CDR3: CASSRDRAGYTF. The CDR3 region has the DNA TGTGCCAGCAGCCGCGACAGGGCGGGCTACACCTTC.

The chain has TRBV28 and TRBJ1-5; D not certain. Germline CDR1 is MDHEN and CDR2 is SYDVKM. Trimming removed 2 bases at V and 0 bases at J, with 8 bases between. There are 15 residues in the CDR3. The CDR3 is CASSLGPISNQPQHF. The CDR3 DNA sequence: TGTGCCAGCAGTTTAGGTCCTATTAGCAATCAGCCCCAGCATTTT.

V and J are TRBV2 and TRBJ2-7; D may be TRBD1 (5 bases). The V end was cut by 8 bases, the J end by 2 bases, with 7 bases between. Germline-derived CDR1 and CDR2 are SNHLY and FYNNEI. This CDR3 comprises 11 residues. CDR3 residues: CASGQTYEQYF. In DNA form, the CDR3 reads TGTGCCAGCGGACAAACCTACGAGCAGTACTTC. The full variable domain, in which reference TRBV2 and TRBJ2-7 provide the parts outside the CDR3, is EPEVTQTPSHQVTQMGQEVILRCVPISNHLYFYWYRQILGQKVEFLVSFYNNEISEKSEIFDDQFSVERPDGSNFTLKIRSTKLEDSAMYFCASGQTYEQYFGPGTRLTVT.

The gene calls are TRBV18 and TRBJ2-7; 7 positions agree with TRBD1. This CDR3 has 13 residues. Looked up from germline, CDR1 is KGHSH and CDR2 is LQKENI. Losses at the gene ends were 3 bases for V and 3 bases for J; bases not matched to a gene: 2. Here the CDR3 DNA reads TGTGCCAGCTCACCCCAGGGGGACTACGAGCAGTACTTC. Translation gives CASSPQGDYEQYF.

The CDR3 reads CSASSSGSTDTQYF. CDR3 bases: TGCAGTGCTAGTTCTAGCGGAAGCACAGATACGCAGTATTTT. The chain carries TRBV20-1 and TRBJ2-3, with 7 bases that match TRBD2. The CDR3 totals 14 residues. CDR1 is DFQATT and CDR2 is SNEGSKA in the germline V gene (reference sequence). The ends lost 3 bases at V and 0 bases at J; junction bases unmatched: 3.

The chain employs TRBV6-1 and TRBJ2-1, with TRBD2 matching over 8 bases. V shed 3 bases and J 3 bases; nucleotides not matched to a gene: 4. The CDR3 loop spans 15 amino acids. CDR1 MNHNS and CDR2 SASEGT come from the germline V gene. Here the CDR3 DNA reads TGTGCCAGCAGTGAGCTAGCGGGCGGCTACAATGAGCAGTTCTTC. Its protein product is CASSELAGGYNEQFF.

The genes are TRBV7-2 and TRBJ1-5; the D gene is possibly TRBD1 (6 bases). Trimming took off 5 bases at V and 3 bases at J, with 14 bases between the two ends. The germline V gene encodes CDR1 SGHTA and CDR2 FQGNSA. The CDR3 loop spans 15 amino acids. CDR3 in amino acids: CASSIQTGNNQPQHF. DNA of the CDR3: TGTGCCAGCAGCATCCAGACAGGAAACAATCAGCCCCAGCATTTT.

The chain is built from TRBV3-1 (or the pseudogene TRBV3-2) and TRBJ2-7; 12 nucleotides match TRBD2. The V gene end was trimmed by 1 base and the J gene end by 4 bases; junction bases not matched to a gene: 8. The CDR3 has 17 amino acids. Per germline, CDR1 LGHDT and CDR2 YNNKEL (reference sequence). CDR3 residues: CASSQGKRTSGVYEQYF. CDR3 nucleotide sequence: TGTGCCAGCAGCCAAGGAAAGCGGACTAGCGGGGTTTACGAGCAGTACTTC.

This clone appeared a single time. The chain links TRBV5-6 to TRBJ2-3; D remains ambiguous. V lost 0 bases, J lost 2 bases, and 4 bases lay in between. Germline CDR1 SGHDT, CDR2 YYEEEE. This CDR3 comprises 13 residues. CDR3 protein: CASSLVYTDTQYF. CDR3 sequence (DNA): TGTGCCAGCAGCTTGGTGTACACAGATACGCAGTATTTT. Using reference TRBV5-6 and TRBJ2-3 for the parts outside the CDR3, the full variable domain is DAGVTQSPTHLIKTRGQQVTLRCSPKSGHDTVSWYQQALGQGPQFIFQYYEEEERQRGNFPDRFSGHQFPNYSSELNVNALLLGDSALYLCASSLVYTDTQYFGPGTRLTVL.

The CDR3 reads CASSLSRGTEAFF. In DNA form, the CDR3 reads TGTGCCAGCAGCCTAAGTAGGGGGACTGAAGCTTTCTTT. This sequence joins TRBV13 and TRBJ1-1, with D perhaps matching TRBD1 (6 bases). Trimming removed 5 bases from V and 5 bases from J, with 12 bases in between. The CDR3 contains 13 residues. CDR1 and CDR2 (germline): PRHDT, FYEKMQ (reference sequence).

This chain's CDR3 is CASAGGRGYEQYF. The DNA for the CDR3 is TGTGCCAGCGCGGGGGGTCGGGGCTACGAGCAGTACTTC. The chain combines TRBV11-2 with TRBJ2-7; 8 nucleotides agree with TRBD2. Germline values: CDR1 SGHAT, CDR2 FQNNGV. The CDR3 is 13 amino acids. Trimming took 8 bases from V and 3 from J; bases not matched to a gene: 6.

The rearrangement joins TRBV10-1 to TRBJ2-1, with a tentative D call TRBD2 (6 bases). Trimming pared 0 bases from V and 6 bases from J, leaving 12 bases between. Germline V gene lookup returns CDR1 WNHNN and CDR2 SYGVQD (reference sequence). This CDR3 spans 15 amino acids. The DNA of the CDR3 is TGCGCCAGCAGTGAGTCGGGGCTAGCGTCCAATGAGCAGTTCTTC. Translated, it gives CASSESGLASNEQFF.

A single count supports this clone. This rearrangement joins TRBV7-8 to TRBJ1-1; D gene unclear. The CDR3 spans 14 residues. Trimming took 2 bases from V and 4 from J, leaving 11 bases between them. Per the germline V gene, CDR1 is SGHVS and CDR2 is FQNEAQ. CDR3 sequence (DNA): TGTGCCAGCAGCTTAAGTCGGGAGGGCACTGAAGCTTTCTTT. Protein product: CASSLSREGTEAFF. Full variable domain (remainder filled in from reference TRBV7-8 and TRBJ1-1): GAGVSQSPRYKVAKRGQDVALRCDPISGHVSLFWYQQALGQGPEFLTYFQNEAQLDKSGLPSDRFFAERPEGSVSTLKIQRTQQEDSAVYLCASSLSREGTEAFFGQGTRLTVV.

The CDR3 DNA reads as TGTGCCAGTAGCGGGGGGACAGGGGTCCCCTACGAGCAGTACTTC. Its protein product is CASSGGTGVPYEQYF. J is TRBJ2-7 and V is TRBV19; 10 positions match TRBD1. The CDR3 loop spans 15 amino acids. In germline, CDR1 is LNHDA, CDR2 SQIVND (reference sequence). J was trimmed by 2 bases and V by 6 bases; bases with no gene match: 7. Supplemented by reference TRBV19 and TRBJ2-7, the full variable domain reads DGGITQSPKYLFRKEGQNVTLSCEQNLNHDAMYWYRQDPGQGLRLIYYSQIVNDFQKGDIAEGYSVSREKKESFPLTVTSAQKNPTAFYLCASSGGTGVPYEQYFGPGTRLTVT.

The chain couples TRBV21-1 to TRBJ2-5; the D call in the table, TRBD2, was not verified against the DNA. TRBV21-1 is a pseudogene segment. This CDR3 is built from 13 residues. The CDR3 is CASSKSSGQTQYF. The CDR3 region has the DNA TGTGCCAGCAGCAAGTCCAGCGGCCAGACCCAGTACTTC.

The chain joins TRBV7-2 to TRBJ2-1, with D possibly TRBD2 on 6 matching bases. This CDR3 has 15 residues. The V end lost 6 bases, the J end lost 6 bases, and 18 bases lay between the germline ends. CDR1 is SGHTA and CDR2 is FQGNSA in the germline V gene. The CDR3 coding sequence is TGTGCCAGCAGTAAGGAGGGACTCCCCGGCAATGAGCAGTTCTTC. Translated: CASSKEGLPGNEQFF.

The V gene is TRBV7-3, the J gene TRBJ1-3; the D is unclear. This CDR3 contains 15 residues. Trimming removed 0 bases from V and 2 bases from J, with 8 bases in between. The germline CDR1 and CDR2 sequences are SGHTA and FQGTGA. This CDR3 reads CASSLTGSPGNTIYF. In nucleotides, the CDR3 is TGTGCCAGCAGCTTAACGGGCAGTCCTGGAAACACCATATATTTT.

The V call is TRBV19, the J call TRBJ2-7, with 8 nucleotides matching TRBD1. V gave up 10 bases and J gave up 0 bases; unmatched junction bases: 8. The CDR3 loop spans 14 amino acids. Germline-derived CDR1 and CDR2 are LNHDA and SQIVND (reference sequence). The CDR3 spells CATSRDRSSYEQYF. CDR3 sequence (DNA): TGTGCCACCTCCCGGGACAGGAGCTCCTACGAGCAGTACTTC.

V gene TRBV5-6 combines with J gene TRBJ2-7, with D perhaps matching TRBD2 (6 bases). Trimming cost V 0 bases and J 0 bases, with 10 bases left between them. The CDR3 contains 15 residues. CDR1 and CDR2 from the germline V gene are SGHDT and YYEEEE. CDR3 nucleotide sequence: TGTGCCAGCAGCTTGGCCCCCGGGGGCTCCTACGAGCAGTACTTC. Amino acids: CASSLAPGGSYEQYF.

The rearrangement links TRBV24-1 to TRBJ2-3, with D possibly matching TRBD1 (5 bases). CDR3 length equals 16 residues. The V end lost 0 bases, the J end lost 2 bases, and 11 bases lay between the germline ends. Per the germline V gene, CDR1 is KGHDR and CDR2 is SFDVKD. The DNA of the CDR3 is TGTGCCACCAGTGATTTGGGGGCTGGACCCACAGATACGCAGTATTTT. As protein: CATSDLGAGPTDTQYF.

The rearrangement links TRBV10-2 to TRBJ2-7, with 11 bases fitting TRBD2. The V segment lost 0 bases and the J segment 3 bases; nucleotides outside the gene matches: 7. CDR1 and CDR2 from the germline V gene are WSHSY and SAAADI. The CDR3 totals 17 residues. CDR3 nucleotide sequence: TGCGCCAGCAGTGAGTCGAGGCTAGCGGGAGGCGACTACGAGCAGTACTTC. Its translation is CASSESRLAGGDYEQYF.

The chain recombines TRBV3-1 (or the pseudogene TRBV3-2) with TRBJ1-1; D perhaps matches TRBD1 (5 bases). The germline V gene encodes CDR1 LGHDT and CDR2 YNNKEL (reference sequence). This CDR3 contains 16 residues. Trimming cost V 0 bases and J 0 bases, with 11 bases left between them. CDR3 nucleotide sequence: TGTGCCAGCAGCCAAGATCGGGGACTCATGAACACTGAAGCTTTCTTT. It yields the protein CASSQDRGLMNTEAFF.

This clone was observed a few times. The chain couples TRBV28 to TRBJ2-7; unclear D gene. Germline values: CDR1 MDHEN, CDR2 SYDVKM. V lost 5 bases and J lost 5, with 7 bases in between. The CDR3 spans 11 residues. The CDR3 DNA reads TGTGCCAGCAGTACAGCCGACGAGCAGTACTTC. As protein: CASSTADEQYF.